This TCR beta chain was identified in a study of vaccination effects on CD4 cells after COVID-19. Comment on this clone: The antigen is undetermined.

The protocol was immunoSEQ multiplex PCR, while the TCRdb copy is restricted to in-frame clones and leaves out a portion. The table lists tens of thousands of clones, approximately 70% of them singletons, with around 26% in the top ten. ViraFEST used viral peptide pools to expand antigen-specific CD4+ T cells before sequencing. Scientists isolated CD4+ T cells after a roughly 9-day culture period ended. PCR confirmed that the person was infected with SARS-CoV-2 between March and December 2020. With 10 ug/ml peptides and about 10 IU/ml IL-2, 2 million or so PBMC per well were cultured. This CDR3 comprises 16 residues. CDR1 MNHEY and CDR2 SVGAGI come from the germline V gene. V lost 1 base and J lost 5; bases outside the gene matches: 9.

This TCR was recovered from a human donor who had a prior SARS-CoV-2 infection. Sequenced material: CD4+ T cells from PBMCs cultured with a peptide pool, taken before COVID-19 vaccination. The chain carries TRBV6-5 and TRBJ1-1; 8 bases are shared with TRBD1. The CDR3 here is CASSYWAGGGRTEAFF. CDR3 in DNA: TGTGCCAGCAGTTACTGGGCAGGGGGCGGTCGGACTGAAGCTTTCTTT.